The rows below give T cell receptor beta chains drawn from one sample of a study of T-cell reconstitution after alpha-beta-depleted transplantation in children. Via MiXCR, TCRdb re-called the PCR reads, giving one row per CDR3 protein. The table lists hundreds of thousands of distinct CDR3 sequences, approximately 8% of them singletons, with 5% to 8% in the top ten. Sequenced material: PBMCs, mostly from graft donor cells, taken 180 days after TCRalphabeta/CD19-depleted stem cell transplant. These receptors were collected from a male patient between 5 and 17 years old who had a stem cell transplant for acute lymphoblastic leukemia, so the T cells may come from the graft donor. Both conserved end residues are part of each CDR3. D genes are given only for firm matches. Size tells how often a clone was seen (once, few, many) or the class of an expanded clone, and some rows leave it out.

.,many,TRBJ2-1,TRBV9,CASSTSGEQGNEQFF,TGTGCCAGCAGCACATCAGGGGAGCAAGGCAATGAGCAGTTCTTC
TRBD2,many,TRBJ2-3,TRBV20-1,CSARDEVASGRHLTDTQYF,TGCAGTGCTAGAGACGAGGTGGCTAGCGGGAGGCACCTCACAGATACGCAGTATTTT
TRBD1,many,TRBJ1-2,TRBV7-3,CASSLDGQGPYGYTF,TGTGCCAGCAGCTTAGACGGACAGGGGCCCTATGGCTACACCTTC
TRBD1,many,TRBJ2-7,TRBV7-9,CASSPSSTGIHQYF,TGTGCCAGCAGCCCTAGCTCGACAGGGATACATCAGTACTTC
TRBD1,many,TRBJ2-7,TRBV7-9,CASSPDRDRSYEQYF,TGTGCCAGCAGCCCGGACAGGGATCGCTCCTACGAGCAGTACTTC
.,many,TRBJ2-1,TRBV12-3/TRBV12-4,CASTLSPRSYNEQFF,TGTGCCAGCACCCTATCCCCTCGCTCCTACAATGAGCAGTTCTTC
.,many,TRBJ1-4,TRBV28,CASSSPKGEKLFF,TGTGCCAGCAGTTCGCCAAAGGGAGAAAAACTGTTTTTT
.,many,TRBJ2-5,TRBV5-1,CASSWGLIGQETQYF,TGCGCCAGCAGCTGGGGACTTATTGGACAAGAGACCCAGTACTTC
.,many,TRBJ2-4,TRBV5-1,CASKGPGRKNIQYF,TGCGCCAGCAAGGGCCCAGGGCGCAAAAACATTCAGTACTTC
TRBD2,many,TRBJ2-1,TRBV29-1,CSVVGLAGYNEQFF,TGCAGCGTTGTGGGACTAGCGGGATACAATGAGCAGTTCTTC
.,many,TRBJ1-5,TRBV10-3,CAISEVLGVAPQHF,TGTGCCATCAGTGAGGTGCTGGGTGTTGCGCCCCAGCATTTT
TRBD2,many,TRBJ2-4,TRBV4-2,CASSPLLAGSKNIQYF,TGTGCCAGCAGTCCCCTGCTAGCGGGGTCCAAAAACATTCAGTACTTC
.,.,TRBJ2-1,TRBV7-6,CASSLPRDEQFF,TGTGCCAGCAGCTTACCCCGGGATGAGCAGTTCTTC
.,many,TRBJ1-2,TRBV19,CASSIGAVGGYGYTF,TGTGCCAGTAGTATAGGGGCGGTAGGCGGCTATGGCTACACCTTC
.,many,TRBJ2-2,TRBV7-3,CASSLRPGIGVGELFF,TGTGCCAGCAGCTTACGTCCCGGGATCGGCGTCGGGGAGCTGTTTTTT
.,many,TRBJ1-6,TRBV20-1,CSARSPTYNSPLHF,TGCAGTGCTAGGTCCCCGACCTATAATTCACCCCTCCACTTT
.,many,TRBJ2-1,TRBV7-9,CASSSTRFGDYNEQFF,TGTGCCAGCAGCTCGACTAGATTCGGGGATTACAATGAGCAGTTCTTC
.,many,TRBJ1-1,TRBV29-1,CSAQGQPKNTEAFF,TGCAGCGCCCAAGGACAGCCAAAGAACACTGAAGCTTTCTTT
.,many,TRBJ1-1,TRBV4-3,CASSQDLRGPITEAFF,TGCGCCAGCAGCCAAGACCTCCGGGGACCCATCACTGAAGCTTTCTTT
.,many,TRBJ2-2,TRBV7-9,CASSRISGKNTGELFF,TGTGCCAGCAGCCGCATTAGCGGAAAGAACACCGGGGAGCTGTTTTTT
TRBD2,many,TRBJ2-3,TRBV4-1,CASSRPPRGTSGGDSTDTQYF,TGCGCCAGCAGCCGACCTCCCAGGGGGACTAGCGGGGGGGATAGCACAGATACGCAGTATTTT
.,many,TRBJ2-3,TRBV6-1,CASSERLPTDTQYF,TGTGCCAGCAGTGAAAGGCTCCCCACAGATACGCAGTATTTT
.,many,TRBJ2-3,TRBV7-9,CASSIPGTDTQYF,TGTGCCAGCAGCATACCGGGCACAGATACGCAGTATTTT
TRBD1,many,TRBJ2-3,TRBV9,CASSVETGGKTDTQYF,TGTGCCAGCAGCGTAGAGACAGGGGGAAAGACAGATACGCAGTATTTT
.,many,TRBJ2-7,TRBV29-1,CSVGPGTSYEQYF,TGCAGCGTTGGCCCGGGAACCTCCTACGAGCAGTACTTC